The 21 T cell receptor beta chains below were found in one sample sequenced in a study of beta chain features in type 1 diabetes. These receptors' targets are unknown. General observations from the study: Among patients with Type 1 diabetes, TCRB CDR3s were moderately but significantly shorter in every one of the four CD4+ subsets.

TCRB transcripts that were expressed got sequenced, as all of the isolated RNA had been reverse transcribed. TCRdb keeps only in-frame clones here, not all; method: immunoSEQ multiplex PCR. The table lists tens of thousands of clones, approximately 70% of them singletons. Sequences were obtained from Tregs from blood. The receptor set was obtained from a man in his thirties or forties with type 1 diabetes. Some clones in this sample may be carry-over from other donors' samples.

V usage is TRBV28 and J usage is TRBJ2-3, with 12 bases lining up with TRBD2. From germline, CDR1 is MDHEN and CDR2 SYDVKM. Trimming took 7 bases from V and 2 from J; bases not matched to a gene: 7. The CDR3 sequence is 16 residues long. CDR3 bases: TGTGCCAGCACCTCCGGGACTAGCGGGTACACAGATACGCAGTATTTT. As protein: CASTSGTSGYTDTQYF.

This chain connects TRBV5-1 to TRBJ2-3, with 9 bases matching TRBD1. CDR3 length: 15 amino acids. V was clipped by 4 bases and J by 3 bases; unmatched bases: 6. From germline, CDR1 is SGHRS and CDR2 YFSETQ. The CDR3 DNA is TGCGCCAGCAGCCTAGGCGGGACAGGGACAGATACGCAGTATTTT. Translating it yields CASSLGGTGTDTQYF.

This rearrangement joins TRBV7-3 to TRBJ1-2; 9 bases line up with TRBD1. This CDR3 is 15 amino acids long. With 3 bases clipped from V and 4 bases from J, the junction kept 6 bases outside the gene matches. Germline CDR1 SGHTA, CDR2 FQGTGA. The CDR3 sequence is CASSFAGQGVYGYTF. The DNA of the CDR3 is TGTGCCAGCAGCTTCGCGGGACAGGGAGTCTATGGCTACACCTTC.

This sequence joins TRBV7-8 and TRBJ2-7; 7 nucleotides agree with TRBD1. CDR3 length: 16 residues. The germline V gene has CDR1 SGHVS and CDR2 FQNEAQ. J lost 0 bases, V lost 5 bases, and 10 bases had no gene match. The CDR3 DNA sequence: TGTGCCAGCAGCCAGAGTGCCGGGACAGTCTCCTACGAGCAGTACTTC. It encodes CASSQSAGTVSYEQYF.

The V gene is TRBV18, the J gene TRBJ1-6, with D unresolved. The V gene lost 3 bases and the J gene lost 8 bases, with 8 bases spanning the gap. In germline, CDR1 is KGHSH, CDR2 LQKENI. The CDR3 contains 13 residues. The chain's CDR3 is CASSPGEDSPLHF. In nucleotides, the CDR3 is TGTGCCAGCTCACCTGGAGAGGATTCACCCCTCCACTTT. Based on the CDR3 plus reference TRBV18 and TRBJ1-6, the full variable domain is NAGVMQNPRHLVRRRGQEARLRCSPMKGHSHVYWYRQLPEEGLKFMVYLQKENIIDESGMPKERFSAEFPKEGPSILRIQQVVRGDSAAYFCASSPGEDSPLHFGNGTRLTVT.

Turning to this clone: The junction departs from germline at one end; a sequencing error may be responsible. This chain joins TRBV20-1 and TRBJ2-1, with D possibly being TRBD2 (7 bases). This CDR3 comprises 11 residues. Per the germline V gene, CDR1 is DFQATT and CDR2 is SNEGSKA (reference sequence). This CDR3 is CSARGGGGPVF. Here the CDR3 DNA reads TGCAGTGCTAGAGGGGGCGGGGGCCCCGTCTTC.

Only one count was recorded for this clone. V is TRBV18 and J is TRBJ2-5; D perhaps matches TRBD2 (6 bases). The length of the CDR3 is 13 residues. V dropped 6 bases and J dropped 3 bases, with 11 bases sitting between them. Per germline, CDR1 KGHSH and CDR2 LQKENI. The CDR3 reads CASSEGLEETQYF. The CDR3 nucleotides are TGTGCCAGCTCCGAGGGACTTGAAGAGACCCAGTACTTC.

V is TRBV4-1 and J is TRBJ2-7; D perhaps matches TRBD2 (6 bases). V lost 4 bases and J lost 1, with 14 bases in between. Germline-derived CDR1 and CDR2 are MGHRA and YSYEKL. This CDR3 contains 15 residues. CDR3 residues: CASSPRFAGSYEQYF. The CDR3 bases are TGCGCCAGCAGCCCTAGATTCGCGGGGTCCTACGAGCAGTACTTC.

This clone was recorded a few times. The junction departs from germline at one end; a sequencing error may be responsible. The chain couples TRBV5-4 to TRBJ2-4; tentatively, D is TRBD1 (6 bases). This CDR3 contains 14 residues. CDR1 is SGHNT, CDR2 YYREEE, per germline (reference sequence). CDR3: CASSQDNRAYIQYF. The CDR3 nucleotides read TGCGCCAGCAGCCAAGATAACAGGGCGTACATTCAGTACTTC.

The rearrangement joins TRBV7-9 to TRBJ2-1, with a weak D call TRBD2 (5 bases). CDR1 SEHNR and CDR2 FQNEAQ come from the germline V gene (reference sequence). V was shortened by 2 bases and J by 3 bases, with 8 bases between the two germline ends. The CDR3 sequence is 14 residues long. CDR3 nucleotide sequence: TGTGCCAGCAGCTTAAGCGGCGTCTACAATGAGCAGTTCTTC. Translation gives CASSLSGVYNEQFF.

This sequence joins TRBV7-2 and TRBJ2-5; 7 bases are shared with TRBD2. V was clipped by 1 base and J by 5 bases; unmatched bases: 13. The CDR3 is 17 amino acids. CDR1 is SGHTA, CDR2 FQGNSA, per germline. The chain's CDR3 is CASSLGQSIGGWETQYF. As DNA, the CDR3 is TGTGCCAGCAGCTTAGGTCAAAGTATCGGGGGGTGGGAGACCCAGTACTTC.

The chain uses TRBV2 and TRBJ2-1; D not resolved. There are 12 residues in the CDR3. V lost 5 bases, J lost 10 bases, and 12 bases lay in between. From germline, CDR1 is SNHLY and CDR2 FYNNEI. CDR3 amino acids: CASSFSLEEQFF. Here the CDR3 DNA reads TGTGCCAGCAGTTTTTCCCTTGAGGAGCAGTTCTTC.

The chain carries TRBV6-5 and TRBJ2-7, with a weak D call TRBD2 (6 bases). Germline lookup yields CDR1 MNHEY and CDR2 SVGAGI. The V end was cut by 6 bases, the J end by 7 bases, with 16 bases between. This CDR3 region has 13 residues. The CDR3, as DNA: TGTGCCAGCAGGCGGGGTTCGTTGCGAGAGCAGTACTTC. It yields the protein CASRRGSLREQYF.

This clone was seen more than once but under ten times. V is TRBV7-9 and J is TRBJ2-2; D gene uncertain. This CDR3 has 12 amino acids. CDR1 is SEHNR, CDR2 FQNEAQ, per germline (reference sequence). Trimming removed 4 bases from V and 8 bases from J, with 8 bases in between. This CDR3 reads CASSSTKGELFF. The CDR3 nucleotides read TGTGCCAGCAGCTCAACTAAGGGGGAGCTGTTTTTT. Based on the CDR3 plus reference TRBV7-9 and TRBJ2-2, the full variable domain is DTGVSQNPRHKITKRGQNVTFRCDPISEHNRLYWYRQTLGQGPEFLTYFQNEAQLEKSRLLSDRFSAERPKGSFSTLEIQRTEQGDSAMYLCASSSTKGELFFGEGSRLTVL.

This sequence joins TRBV30 and TRBJ1-2, with 7 bases aligning to TRBD1. The length of the CDR3 is 15 residues. J gave up 2 bases and V 2 bases, and 8 bases lay outside the gene matches. From germline, CDR1 is GTSNPN and CDR2 SVGIG (reference sequence). CDR3 amino acids: CAWSTLAGGNYGYTF. CDR3 nucleotide sequence: TGTGCCTGGAGTACTCTCGCAGGGGGAAACTATGGCTACACCTTC.

Concerning this clone itself: Sequence at one end of the junction differs from germline and may be a read error. V gene TRBV28 combines with J gene TRBJ2-7; 8 bases match TRBD1. Germline loops: CDR1 MDHEN, CDR2 SYDVKM. The CDR3 is 16 residues long. CDR3 sequence (DNA): TGTGCCAGCAGCCCTCGGTCAGGGGGCGCCCGATACGGGCAGTACTTC. This sequence encodes CASSPRSGGARYGQYF.

V gene TRBV30 combines with J gene TRBJ2-1; 9 positions match TRBD2. Unmatched junction bases numbered 17, after V lost 8 bases and J lost 9 bases. The germline V gene has CDR1 GTSNPN and CDR2 SVGIG (reference sequence). The CDR3 contains 15 residues. The CDR3, as DNA: TGTGCCCAAGGCCGCGGGGGGGCTTTTCCCGCTGAGCAGTTCTTC. Encoded protein: CAQGRGGAFPAEQFF.

This sequence joins TRBV27 and TRBJ1-2, with D hard to call. V lost 3 bases and J lost 4, with 12 bases in between. The CDR3 sequence is 14 residues long. Germline lookup yields CDR1 MNHEY and CDR2 SMNVEV (reference sequence). CDR3 in amino acids: CASSFLGSVYGYTF. The DNA for the CDR3 is TGTGCCAGCAGTTTTCTCGGGAGTGTCTATGGCTACACCTTC.

The chain carries TRBV7-2 and TRBJ2-2; D gene unclear. The V gene's germline CDR1 is SGHTA and CDR2 FQGNSA. CDR3 length equals 13 residues. Trimming cost V 5 bases and J 8 bases, with 12 bases left between them. The chain's CDR3 is CASSPTLLGELFF. The DNA for the CDR3 is TGTGCCAGCAGCCCTACGTTGTTAGGGGAGCTGTTTTTT. Full variable domain (missing parts from reference TRBV7-2 and TRBJ2-2): GAGVSQSPSNKVTEKGKDVELRCDPISGHTALYWYRQSLGQGLEFLIYFQGNSAPDKSGLPSDRFSAERTGGSVSTLTIQRTQQEDSAVYLCASSPTLLGELFFGEGSRLTVL.

The chain couples TRBV15 to TRBJ2-1; TRBD1 is a possible D gene (7 bases). Trimming left V 2 bases short and J 3 bases short, with 17 bases between. Germline loops: CDR1 LNHNV, CDR2 YYDKDF (reference sequence). The CDR3 is made up of 17 amino acids. The CDR3 DNA reads TGTGCCACCAGCAGACCCCAGGGGGGAGTCCGCTACAATGAGCAGTTCTTC. Translating gives CATSRPQGGVRYNEQFF.

CDR3 DNA sequence: TGCGCCAGCAGCCCGTGGACTAGCGGGGGGGCGGATACGCAGTATTTT. As protein: CASSPWTSGGADTQYF. The genes are TRBV5-1 and TRBJ2-3; TRBD2 aligns across 15 bases. The V gene end was trimmed by 4 bases and the J gene end by 6 bases; junction bases not matched to a gene: 6. Looked up from germline, CDR1 is SGHRS and CDR2 is YFSETQ. This CDR3 is 16 amino acids long.